The T cell receptor beta chain under discussion was sequenced for a study of OX40 agonist ivuxolimab in advanced cancers. About the research overall: With ivuxolimab, an agonistic anti-OX40 (CD134) antibody, patients were treated. While on treatment, patients had intravenous ivuxolimab at 0.01 to 10 mg/kg every 2 weeks. General study points: At 0.1 to 3.0 mg/kg, CD4+ and CD8+ blood T cells expanded clonally by week 6.

Repertoires were generated with immunoSEQ multiplex PCR, while TCRdb's copy carries only in-frame clones and drops some. Of around 41,000 clones listed, about 88% are singletons. This clone was observed a single time. The antigen remains undetermined. The investigators sampled blood at baseline, at cycle 4 day 1, and at cycle 7 day 1. This CDR3 is 15 amino acids long. With 2 bases clipped from V and 7 bases from J, the junction kept 3 bases outside the gene matches. Per the germline V gene, CDR1 is SGHNT and CDR2 is YENEEA. The chain couples TRBV11-3 to TRBJ2-1; 12 nucleotides align to TRBD2. The source material was CD4+ or CD8+ T cells sorted from blood, sampled in a trial of the OX40 agonist ivuxolimab. The TCR comes from an adult with an advanced solid tumor such as melanoma, head and neck, liver or kidney cancer. The DNA for the CDR3 is TGTGCCAGCAGCTTACTAGCGGGAGGGTTTAATGAGCAGTTCTTC. Its translation is CASSLLAGGFNEQFF. Full variable domain (rest looked up from reference TRBV11-3 and TRBJ2-1): EAGVVQSPRYKIIEKKQPVAFWCNPISGHNTLYWYLQNLGQGPELLIRYENEEAVDDSQLPKDRFSAERLKGVDSTLKIQPAELGDSAVYLCASSLLAGGFNEQFFGPGTRLTVL.